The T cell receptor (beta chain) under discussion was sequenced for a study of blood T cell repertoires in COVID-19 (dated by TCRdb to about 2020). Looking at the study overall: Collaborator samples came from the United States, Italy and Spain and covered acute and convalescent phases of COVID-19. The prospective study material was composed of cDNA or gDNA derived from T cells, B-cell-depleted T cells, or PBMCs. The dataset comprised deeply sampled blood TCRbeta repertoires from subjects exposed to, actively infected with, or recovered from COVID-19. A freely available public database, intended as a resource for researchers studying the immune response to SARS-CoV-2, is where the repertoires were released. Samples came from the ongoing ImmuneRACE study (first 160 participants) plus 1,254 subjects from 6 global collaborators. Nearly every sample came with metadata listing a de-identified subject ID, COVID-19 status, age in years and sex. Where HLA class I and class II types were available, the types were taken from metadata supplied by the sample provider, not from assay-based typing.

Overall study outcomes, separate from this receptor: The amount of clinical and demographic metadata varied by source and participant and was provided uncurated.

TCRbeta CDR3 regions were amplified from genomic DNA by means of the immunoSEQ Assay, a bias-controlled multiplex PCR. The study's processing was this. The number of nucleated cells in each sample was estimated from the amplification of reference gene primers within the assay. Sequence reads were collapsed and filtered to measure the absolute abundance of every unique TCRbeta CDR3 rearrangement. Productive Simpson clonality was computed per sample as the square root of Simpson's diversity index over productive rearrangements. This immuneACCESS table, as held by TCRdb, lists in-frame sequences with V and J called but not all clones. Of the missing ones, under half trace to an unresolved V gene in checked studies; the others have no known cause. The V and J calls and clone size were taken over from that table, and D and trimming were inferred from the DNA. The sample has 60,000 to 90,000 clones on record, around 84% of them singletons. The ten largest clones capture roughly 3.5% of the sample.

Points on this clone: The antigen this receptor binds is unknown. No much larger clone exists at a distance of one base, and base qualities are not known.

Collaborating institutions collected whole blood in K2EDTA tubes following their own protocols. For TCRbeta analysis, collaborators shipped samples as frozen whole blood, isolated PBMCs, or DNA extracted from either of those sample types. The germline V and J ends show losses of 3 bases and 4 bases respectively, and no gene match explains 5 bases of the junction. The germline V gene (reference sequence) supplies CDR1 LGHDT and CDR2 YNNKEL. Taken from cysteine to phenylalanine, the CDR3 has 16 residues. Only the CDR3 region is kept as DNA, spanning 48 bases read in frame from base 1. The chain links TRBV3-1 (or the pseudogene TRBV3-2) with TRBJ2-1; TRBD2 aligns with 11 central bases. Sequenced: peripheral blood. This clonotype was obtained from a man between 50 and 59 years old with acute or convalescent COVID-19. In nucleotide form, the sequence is TGTGCCAGCAGCCAGCTATCTAGCGGGGGGTACAATGAGCAGTTCTTC. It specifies CASSQLSSGGYNEQFF.